This T cell receptor beta chain was obtained from a study of tumor-infiltrating lymphocytes in primary liver carcinoma. The study, taken as a whole, reports: Researchers found tumor-adjacent and tumor-blood pairs overlapped less than tumor region pairs.

The investigators made TCR beta cDNA from 400 to 500 ng total RNA, using a constant-region primer. Three nested multiplex PCR rounds, a slightly modified ARM-PCR, produced the libraries for TCR beta. TRBV1-TRBV30 forward and Cbeta reverse primers drove the first two approximately 10-cycle rounds. Each CDR3 protein gets one entry after TCRdb re-called the multiplex PCR reads with MiXCR. This sample has around 190,000 distinct CDR3 sequences; over 80% occur once, and the top ten carry approximately 18%. Unsorted bulk tissue, about 19-30 mg of it, served as the source for co-extraction of RNA and DNA. The CDR3 is 15 amino acids. From germline, CDR1 is SGHAT and CDR2 FQNNGV. Notes on this clonotype: Its specificity is not known. One junction end does not reproduce the germline sequence, and a read error may be involved.

This sequence was found in a man aged 35-49 years with primary liver carcinoma and hepatitis B virus infection. The J gene is TRBJ2-6, the V gene TRBV11-2, with D perhaps matching TRBD1 (5 bases). The specimen sequenced was tumor tissue from primary liver carcinoma. The CDR3 loop is CATQQPRSGANILTF. As DNA, the CDR3 is TGTGCCACCCAGCAGCCGCGCTCTGGGGCCAACATCCTAACTTTC.